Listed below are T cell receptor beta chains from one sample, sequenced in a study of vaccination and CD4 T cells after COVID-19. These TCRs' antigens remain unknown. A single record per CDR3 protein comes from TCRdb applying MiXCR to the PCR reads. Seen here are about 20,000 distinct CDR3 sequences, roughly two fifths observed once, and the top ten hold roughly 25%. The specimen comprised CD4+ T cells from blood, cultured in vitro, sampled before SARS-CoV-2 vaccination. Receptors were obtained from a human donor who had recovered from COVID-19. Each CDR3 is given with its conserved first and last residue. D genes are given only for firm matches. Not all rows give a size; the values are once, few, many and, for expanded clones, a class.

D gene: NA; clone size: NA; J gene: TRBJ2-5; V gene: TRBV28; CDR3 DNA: TGTGCCAGCAGTTTAATATCCCAAGAGACCCAGTACTTC; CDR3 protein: CASSLISQETQYF
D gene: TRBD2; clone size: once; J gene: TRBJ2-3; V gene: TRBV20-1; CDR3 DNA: TGCAGTGCTAGAGCCAAACTAGCGGAACGCACAGATACGCAGTATTTT; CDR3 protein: CSARAKLAERTDTQYF
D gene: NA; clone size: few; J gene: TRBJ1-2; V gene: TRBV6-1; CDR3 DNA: TGTGCCAGCAGCGCAGGCGGTATCGGCTACACCTTC; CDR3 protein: CASSAGGIGYTF
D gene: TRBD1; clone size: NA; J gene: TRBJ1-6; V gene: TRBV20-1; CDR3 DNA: TGCAGTGCTAAAATCGGGACAGGGTATAATTCACCCCTCCACTTT; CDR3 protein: CSAKIGTGYNSPLHF
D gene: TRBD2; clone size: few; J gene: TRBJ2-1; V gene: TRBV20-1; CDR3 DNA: TGCAGTGCTAGATCGACTAGCGGGAGGGGACCGGAGCAGTTCTTC; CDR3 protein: CSARSTSGRGPEQFF
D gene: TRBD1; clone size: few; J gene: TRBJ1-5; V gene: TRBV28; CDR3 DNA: TGTGCCAGCAGCCTTCCTACCGGGACAGGGACCCAGCCCCAGCATTTT; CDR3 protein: CASSLPTGTGTQPQHF
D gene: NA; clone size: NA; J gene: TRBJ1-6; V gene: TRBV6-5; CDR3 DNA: TGTGCCAGCAGTTGGGAGAGCTCCTATAATTCACCCCTCCACTTT; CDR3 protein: CASSWESSYNSPLHF
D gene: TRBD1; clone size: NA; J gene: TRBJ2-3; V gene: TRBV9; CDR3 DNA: TGTGCCAGCAGCGTAGCCTTCGGGACAGGGGTAGGAACAGATACGCAGTATTTT; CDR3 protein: CASSVAFGTGVGTDTQYF
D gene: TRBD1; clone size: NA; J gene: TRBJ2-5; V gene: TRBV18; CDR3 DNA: TGTGCCAGCTCACCGCTTGGGACAGGGATGGTGGAGACCCAGTACTTC; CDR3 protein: CASSPLGTGMVETQYF
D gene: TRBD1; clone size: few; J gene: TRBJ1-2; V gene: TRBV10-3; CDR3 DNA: TGTGCCATCAGTGGGACCGGGACAGACTATGGCTACACCTTC; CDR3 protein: CAISGTGTDYGYTF
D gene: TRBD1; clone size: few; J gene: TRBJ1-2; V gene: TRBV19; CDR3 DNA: TGTGCCAGTAACCCGGACAGGTCTACTAACTATGGCTACACCTTC; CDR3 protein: CASNPDRSTNYGYTF
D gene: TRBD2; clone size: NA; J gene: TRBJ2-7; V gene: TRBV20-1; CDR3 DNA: TGCAGTGCTCGCCCGCGGGGGGGCCGTTCCTACGAGCAGTACTTC; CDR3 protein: CSARPRGGRSYEQYF
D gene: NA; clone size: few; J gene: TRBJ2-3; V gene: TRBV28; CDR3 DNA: TGTGCCAGCAGTTTGTATCGGGATACGCAGTATTTT; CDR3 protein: CASSLYRDTQYF
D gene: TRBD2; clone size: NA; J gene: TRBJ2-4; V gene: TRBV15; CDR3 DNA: TGTGCCACCAGCAGACCTTCCTTAGCGGGAGGGCTAGCCAAAAACATTCAGTACTTC; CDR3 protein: CATSRPSLAGGLAKNIQYF
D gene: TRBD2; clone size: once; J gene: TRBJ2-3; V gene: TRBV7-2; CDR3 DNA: TGTGCCAGCAGCGCCCGCCGCGGGGGAACGCAGTATTTT; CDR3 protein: CASSARRGGTQYF
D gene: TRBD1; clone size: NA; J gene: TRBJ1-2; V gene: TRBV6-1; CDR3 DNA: TGTGCCAGCAGTGGACAGGGGGCTGTTTCGGCTGGCTACACCTTC; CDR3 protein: CASSGQGAVSAGYTF
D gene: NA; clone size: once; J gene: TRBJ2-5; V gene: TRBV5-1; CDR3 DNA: TGCGCCAGCAGCTTGGGTCCAGGGATTGAGGAGACCCAGTACTTC; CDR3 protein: CASSLGPGIEETQYF
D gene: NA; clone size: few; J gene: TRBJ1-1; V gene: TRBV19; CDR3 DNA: TGTGCCAGTAGTTCCAAAAGGGTCACTGAAGCTTTCTTT; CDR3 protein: CASSSKRVTEAFF
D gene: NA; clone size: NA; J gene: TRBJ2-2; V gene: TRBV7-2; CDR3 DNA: TGTGCCAGCAGCCCCCAGGTGAACACCGGGGAGCTGTTTTTT; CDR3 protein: CASSPQVNTGELFF
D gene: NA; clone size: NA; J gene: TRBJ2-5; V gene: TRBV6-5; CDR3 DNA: TGTGCCAGCAGTTTGAGGGGGGATCAAGAGACCCAGTACTTC; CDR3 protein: CASSLRGDQETQYF
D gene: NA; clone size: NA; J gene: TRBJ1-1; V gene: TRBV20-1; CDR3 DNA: TGCAGTGCACCGAACAGGGCCACTGAAGCTTTCTTT; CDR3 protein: CSAPNRATEAFF
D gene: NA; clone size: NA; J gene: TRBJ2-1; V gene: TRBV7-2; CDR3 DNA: TGTGCCAGCAGCTTAGGGTGGGAATACAATGAGCAGTTCTTC; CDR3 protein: CASSLGWEYNEQFF
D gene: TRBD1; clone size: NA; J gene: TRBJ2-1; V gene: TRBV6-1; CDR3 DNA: TGTGCCAGCAGTACCGACAGGGGAGGCCGAAGGATCTTC; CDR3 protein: CASSTDRGGRRIF
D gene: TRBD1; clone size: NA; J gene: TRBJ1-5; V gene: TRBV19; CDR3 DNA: TGTGCCAGTGGGACAGGGGGGAACCCTACAAGCCCCCAGCATTTT; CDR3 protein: CASGTGGNPTSPQHF
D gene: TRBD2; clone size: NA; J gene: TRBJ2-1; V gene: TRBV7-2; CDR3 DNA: TGTGCCAGCAGCTTAGATGTGACTAGCGGACGCAATGAGTGGGTCTTC; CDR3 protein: CASSLDVTSGRNEWVF
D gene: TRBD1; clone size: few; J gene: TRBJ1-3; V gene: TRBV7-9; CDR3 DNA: TGTGCCAGCAGCCAGACAGGGGGGAGTTCTGGAAACACCATATATTTT; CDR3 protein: CASSQTGGSSGNTIYF
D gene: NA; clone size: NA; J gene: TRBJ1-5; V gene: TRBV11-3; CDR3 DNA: TGTGCCAGCAGCTTAGATCAGGGTCAGCCCCAGCATTTT; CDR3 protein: CASSLDQGQPQHF
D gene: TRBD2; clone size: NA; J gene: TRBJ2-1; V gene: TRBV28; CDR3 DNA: TGTGCCAGCAGGGCTAGCGGGAACTACAATGAGCAGCTCTTC; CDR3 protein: CASRASGNYNEQLF
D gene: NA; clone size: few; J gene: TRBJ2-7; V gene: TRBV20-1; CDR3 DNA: TGCAGTGCTAGGTCCTTCAACCCGCAAATATACGAGCAGTACTTC; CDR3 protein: CSARSFNPQIYEQYF
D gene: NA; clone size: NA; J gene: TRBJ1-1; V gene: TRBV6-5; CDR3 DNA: TGTGCCAGCAGTTACGGCCAGGAACTCACTGAAGCTTTCTTT; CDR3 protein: CASSYGQELTEAFF
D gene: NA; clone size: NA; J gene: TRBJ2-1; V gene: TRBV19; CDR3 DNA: TGTGCCAGTAGTACCCCTTTATATGAGCAGTTCTTC; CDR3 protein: CASSTPLYEQFF
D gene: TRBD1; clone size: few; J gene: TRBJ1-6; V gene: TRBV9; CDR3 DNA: TGTGCCAGCAGCGAAGACGACAGGGGCGGATATAATTCACCCCTCCACTTT; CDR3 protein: CASSEDDRGGYNSPLHF
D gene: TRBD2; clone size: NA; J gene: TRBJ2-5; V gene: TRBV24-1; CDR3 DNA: TGTGCCACCAGCGCGGGAGGATTCCAAGAGACCCAGTACTTC; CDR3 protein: CATSAGGFQETQYF
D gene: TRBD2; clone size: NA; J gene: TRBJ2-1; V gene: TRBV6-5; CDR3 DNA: TGTGCCAGCAGTTCCAGGACTAGCGTCCCTAGGAGCTCCTACAATGAGCAGTTCTTC; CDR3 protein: CASSSRTSVPRSSYNEQFF
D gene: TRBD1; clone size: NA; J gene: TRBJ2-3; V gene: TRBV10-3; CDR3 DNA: TGTGCCAGCCATGGACAGGCTAGCACAGATACGCAGTATTTT; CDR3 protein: CASHGQASTDTQYF
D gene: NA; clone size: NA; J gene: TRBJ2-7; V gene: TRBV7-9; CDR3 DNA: TGTGCCAGCAGCCCCAGCCTAGAAGGGTTGCAGTACTTC; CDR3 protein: CASSPSLEGLQYF
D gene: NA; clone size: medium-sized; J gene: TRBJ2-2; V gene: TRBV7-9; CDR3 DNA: TGTGCCAGCAGCTTAATCAGTACCCCAGAGAACACCGGGGAGCTGTTTTTT; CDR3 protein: CASSLISTPENTGELFF
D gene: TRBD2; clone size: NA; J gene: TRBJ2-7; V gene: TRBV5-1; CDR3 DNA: TGCGCCAGCAGCTGGACTAGCGGGGAGGACGAGCAGTACTTC; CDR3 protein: CASSWTSGEDEQYF